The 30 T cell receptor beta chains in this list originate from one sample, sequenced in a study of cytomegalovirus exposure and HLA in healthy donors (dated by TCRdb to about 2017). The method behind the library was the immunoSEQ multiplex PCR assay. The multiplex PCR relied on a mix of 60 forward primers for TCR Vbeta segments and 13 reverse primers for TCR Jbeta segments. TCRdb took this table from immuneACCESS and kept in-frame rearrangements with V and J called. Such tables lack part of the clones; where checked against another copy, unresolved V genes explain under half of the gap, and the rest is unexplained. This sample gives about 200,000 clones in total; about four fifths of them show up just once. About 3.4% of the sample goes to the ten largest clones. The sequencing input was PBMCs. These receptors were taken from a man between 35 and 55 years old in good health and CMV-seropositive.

In DNA form, the CDR3 reads TGCGCCAGCAGCTTGGGGCAGGGCAGCACTGAGCAGTTCTTC. Translating it yields CASSLGQGSTEQFF. This sequence joins TRBV5-1 and TRBJ2-1, with D possibly TRBD1 on 5 matching bases. The CDR3 runs 14 residues. Germline V gives CDR1 SGHRS, CDR2 YFSETQ. V was clipped by 0 bases and J by 9 bases, with 13 bases between them.

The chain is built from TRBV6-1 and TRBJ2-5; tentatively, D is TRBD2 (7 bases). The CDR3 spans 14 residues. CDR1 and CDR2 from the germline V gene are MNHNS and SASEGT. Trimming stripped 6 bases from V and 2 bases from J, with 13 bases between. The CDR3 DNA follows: TGTGCCAGCAGGGAACAGGGACTACAAGAGACCCAGTACTTC. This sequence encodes CASREQGLQETQYF.

The CDR3 sequence: CAFPTYRGLAGELNGANVLTF. For the CDR3, the DNA is TGTGCCTTTCCCACATACCGGGGACTAGCGGGAGAGCTCAATGGGGCCAACGTCCTGACTTTC. This chain connects TRBV30 to TRBJ2-6; the match to TRBD2 covers 14 bases. The CDR3 length is 21 residues. CDR1 and CDR2 (germline): GTSNPN, SVGIG (reference sequence). After removal of 7 bases from V and 3 bases from J, the junction contained 20 bases not matched to a gene.

The CDR3 region is CASGGGLGQPQHF. The CDR3 region has the DNA TGTGCCAGCGGCGGGGGGCTCGGTCAGCCCCAGCATTTT. This chain joins TRBV9 and TRBJ1-5; weak D call: TRBD1 (6 bases). The CDR3 loop spans 13 amino acids. With 7 bases removed from V and 6 bases from J, the gap between germline ends came to 14 bases. Germline V gene lookup returns CDR1 SGDLS and CDR2 YYNGEE.

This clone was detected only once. The CDR3 here is CASSEDRVNEQYF. For the CDR3, the DNA is TGTGCCAGCAGTGAGGACAGGGTCAACGAGCAGTACTTC. V usage is TRBV2 and J usage is TRBJ2-7; 8 nucleotides line up with TRBD1. The germline V gene encodes CDR1 SNHLY and CDR2 FYNNEI. The CDR3 spans 13 residues. V dropped 3 bases and J dropped 5; count of bases not matched to a gene: 3.

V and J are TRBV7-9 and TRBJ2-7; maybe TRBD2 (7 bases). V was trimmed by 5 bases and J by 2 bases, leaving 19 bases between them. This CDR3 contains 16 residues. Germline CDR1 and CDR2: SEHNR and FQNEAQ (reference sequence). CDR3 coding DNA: TGTGCCAGCAGCGGGGGGGCCTTAGAGAATCCCTACGAGCAGTACTTC. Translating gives CASSGGALENPYEQYF.

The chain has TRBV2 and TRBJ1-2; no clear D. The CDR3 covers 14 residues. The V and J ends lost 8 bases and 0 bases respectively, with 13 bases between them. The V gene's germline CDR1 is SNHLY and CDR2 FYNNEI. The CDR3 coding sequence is TGTGCCAGCGACGAGGGTATTACTAACTATGGCTACACCTTC. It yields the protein CASDEGITNYGYTF.

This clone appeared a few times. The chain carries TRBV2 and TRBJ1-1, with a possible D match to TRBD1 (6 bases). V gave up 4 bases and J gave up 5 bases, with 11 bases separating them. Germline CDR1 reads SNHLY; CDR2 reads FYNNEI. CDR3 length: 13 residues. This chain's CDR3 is CASSVRGGTEAFF. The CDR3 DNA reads TGTGCCAGCAGTGTAAGGGGGGGTACTGAAGCTTTCTTT.

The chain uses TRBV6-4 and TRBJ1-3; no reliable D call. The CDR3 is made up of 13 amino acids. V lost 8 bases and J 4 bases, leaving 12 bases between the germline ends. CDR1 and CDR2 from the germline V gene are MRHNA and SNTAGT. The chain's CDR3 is CASPRDRGNTIYF. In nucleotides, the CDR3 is TGTGCCAGCCCCCGGGATCGAGGAAACACCATATATTTT.

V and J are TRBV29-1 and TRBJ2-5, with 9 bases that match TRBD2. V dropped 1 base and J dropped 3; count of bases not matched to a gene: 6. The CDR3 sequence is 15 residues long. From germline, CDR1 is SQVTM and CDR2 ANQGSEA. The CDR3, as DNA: TGCAGCGTTGAAGGGATAGCGGGGGCGGAAGAGACCCAGTACTTC. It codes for CSVEGIAGAEETQYF.

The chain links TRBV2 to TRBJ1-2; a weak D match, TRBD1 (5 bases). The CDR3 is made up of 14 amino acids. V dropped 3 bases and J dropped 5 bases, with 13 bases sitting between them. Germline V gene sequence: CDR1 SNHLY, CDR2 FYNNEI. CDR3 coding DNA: TGTGCCAGCAGTGAGGTTCAGGGCGCGTATGGCTACACCTTC. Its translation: CASSEVQGAYGYTF. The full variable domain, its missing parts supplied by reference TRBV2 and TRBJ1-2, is EPEVTQTPSHQVTQMGQEVILRCVPISNHLYFYWYRQILGQKVEFLVSFYNNEISEKSEIFDDQFSVERPDGSNFTLKIRSTKLEDSAMYFCASSEVQGAYGYTFGSGTRLTVV.

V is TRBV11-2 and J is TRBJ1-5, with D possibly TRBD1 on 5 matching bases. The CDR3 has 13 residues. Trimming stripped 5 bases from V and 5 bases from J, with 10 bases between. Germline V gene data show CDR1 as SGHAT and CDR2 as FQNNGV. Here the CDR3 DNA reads TGTGCCAGCAGCAGACAGCGTGATCAGCCCCAGCATTTT. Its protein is CASSRQRDQPQHF.

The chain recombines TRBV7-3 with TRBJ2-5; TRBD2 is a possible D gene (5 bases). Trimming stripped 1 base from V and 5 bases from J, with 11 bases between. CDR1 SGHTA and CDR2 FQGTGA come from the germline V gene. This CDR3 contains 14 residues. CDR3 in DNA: TGTGCCAGCAGCTTAAGCGCCGGCGGGGAGACCCAGTACTTC. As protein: CASSLSAGGETQYF.

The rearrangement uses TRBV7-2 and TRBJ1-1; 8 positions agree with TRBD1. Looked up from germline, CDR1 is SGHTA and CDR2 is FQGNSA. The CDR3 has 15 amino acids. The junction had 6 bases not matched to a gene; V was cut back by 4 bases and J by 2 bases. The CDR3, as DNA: TGTGCCAGCAGCTGGGCGACAGGGGTTAACACTGAAGCTTTCTTT. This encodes CASSWATGVNTEAFF. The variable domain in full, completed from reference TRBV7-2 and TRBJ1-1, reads GAGVSQSPSNKVTEKGKDVELRCDPISGHTALYWYRQSLGQGLEFLIYFQGNSAPDKSGLPSDRFSAERTGGSVSTLTIQRTQQEDSAVYLCASSWATGVNTEAFFGQGTRLTVV.

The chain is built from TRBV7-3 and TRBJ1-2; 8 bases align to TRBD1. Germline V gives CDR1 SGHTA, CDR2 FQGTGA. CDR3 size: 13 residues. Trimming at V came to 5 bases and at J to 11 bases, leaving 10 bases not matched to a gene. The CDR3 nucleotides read TGTGCCAGCAGCGTCGGACAGGGCCCACAGTACACCTTC. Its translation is CASSVGQGPQYTF. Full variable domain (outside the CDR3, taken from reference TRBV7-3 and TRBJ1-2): GAGVSQTPSNKVTEKGKYVELRCDPISGHTALYWYRQSLGQGPEFLIYFQGTGAADDSGLPNDRFFAVRPEGSVSTLKIQRTERGDSAVYLCASSVGQGPQYTFGSGTRLTVV.

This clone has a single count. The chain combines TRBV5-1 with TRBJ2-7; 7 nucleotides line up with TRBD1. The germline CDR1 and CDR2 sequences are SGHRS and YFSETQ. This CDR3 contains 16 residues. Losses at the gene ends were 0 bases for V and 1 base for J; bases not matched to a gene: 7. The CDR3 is CASSLGQGGSSYEQYF. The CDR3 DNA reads TGCGCCAGCAGCTTGGGACAGGGCGGCAGTTCCTACGAGCAGTACTTC. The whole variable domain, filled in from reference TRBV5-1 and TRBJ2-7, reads KAGVTQTPRYLIKTRGQQVTLSCSPISGHRSVSWYQQTPGQGLQFLFEYFSETQRNKGNFPGRFSGRQFSNSRSEMNVSTLELGDSALYLCASSLGQGGSSYEQYFGPGTRLTVT.

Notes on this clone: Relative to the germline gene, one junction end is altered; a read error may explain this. This chain's CDR3 is CASSLAGNYGYTF. The CDR3 nucleotides are TGTGCCAGCAGCTTGGCCGGTAACTATGGCTACACCTTC. The J gene is TRBJ1-2, the V gene TRBV5-1, with D unresolved. This CDR3 comprises 13 residues. CDR1 and CDR2 from the germline V gene are SGHRS and YFSETQ.

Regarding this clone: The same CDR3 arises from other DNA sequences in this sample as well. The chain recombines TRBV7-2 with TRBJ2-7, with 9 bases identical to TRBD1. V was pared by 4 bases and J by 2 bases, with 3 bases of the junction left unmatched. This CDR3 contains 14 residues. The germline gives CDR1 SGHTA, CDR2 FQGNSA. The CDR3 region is CASSSGQGPYEQYF. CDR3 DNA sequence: TGTGCCAGCAGCTCGGGACAGGGACCCTACGAGCAGTACTTC.

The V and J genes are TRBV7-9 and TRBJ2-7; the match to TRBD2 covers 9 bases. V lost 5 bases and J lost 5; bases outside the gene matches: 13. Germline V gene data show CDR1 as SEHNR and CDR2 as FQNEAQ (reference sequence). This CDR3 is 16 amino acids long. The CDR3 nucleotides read TGTGCCAGCAGCCCAACCTCTAGCGGGGTCACCGACGAGCAGTACTTC. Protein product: CASSPTSSGVTDEQYF.

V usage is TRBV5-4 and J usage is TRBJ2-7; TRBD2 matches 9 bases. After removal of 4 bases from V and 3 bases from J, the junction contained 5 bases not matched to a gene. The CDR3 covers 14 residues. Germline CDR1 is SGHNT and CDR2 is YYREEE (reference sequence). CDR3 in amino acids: CASSHSGRDYEQYF. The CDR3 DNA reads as TGTGCCAGCAGCCATAGCGGGAGAGACTACGAGCAGTACTTC. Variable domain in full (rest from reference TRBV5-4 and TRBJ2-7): ETGVTQSPTHLIKTRGQQVTLRCSSQSGHNTVSWYQQALGQGPQFIFQYYREEENGRGNFPPRFSGLQFPNYSSELNVNALELDDSALYLCASSHSGRDYEQYFGPGTRLTVT.

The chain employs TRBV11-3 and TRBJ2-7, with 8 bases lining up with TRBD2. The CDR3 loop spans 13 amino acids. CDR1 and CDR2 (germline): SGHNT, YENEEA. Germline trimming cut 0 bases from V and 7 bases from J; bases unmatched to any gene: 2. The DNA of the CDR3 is TGTGCCAGCAGCTTAGATCCGGGGGGGGAGCAGTACTTC. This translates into CASSLDPGGEQYF.

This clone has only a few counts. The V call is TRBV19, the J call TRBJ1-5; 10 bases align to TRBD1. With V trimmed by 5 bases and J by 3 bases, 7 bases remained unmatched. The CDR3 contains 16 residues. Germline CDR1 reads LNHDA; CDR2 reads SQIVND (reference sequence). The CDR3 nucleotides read TGTGCCAGTAGTCCGCAGGGACAGGGGATCAATCAGCCCCAGCATTTT. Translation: CASSPQGQGINQPQHF.

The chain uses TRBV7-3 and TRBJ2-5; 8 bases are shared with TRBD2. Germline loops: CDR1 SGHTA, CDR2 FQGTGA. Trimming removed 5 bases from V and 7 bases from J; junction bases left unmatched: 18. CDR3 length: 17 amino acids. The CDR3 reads CASSPRTVAGPSGTQYF. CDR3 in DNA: TGTGCCAGCAGCCCCCGGACGGTAGCGGGGCCCTCGGGGACCCAGTACTTC.

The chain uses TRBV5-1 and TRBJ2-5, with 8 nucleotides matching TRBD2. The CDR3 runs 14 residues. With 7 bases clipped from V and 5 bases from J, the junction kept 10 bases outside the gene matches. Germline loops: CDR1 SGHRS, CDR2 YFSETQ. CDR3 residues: CASGSGGARETQYF. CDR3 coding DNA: TGCGCCAGCGGGAGCGGGGGCGCTCGGGAGACCCAGTACTTC.

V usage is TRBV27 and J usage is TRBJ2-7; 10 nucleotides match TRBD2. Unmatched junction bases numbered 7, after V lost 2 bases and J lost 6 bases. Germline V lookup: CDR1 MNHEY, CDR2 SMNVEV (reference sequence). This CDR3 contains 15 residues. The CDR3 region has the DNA TGTGCCAGCAGTTTAGCTAGCGGGGGACCCCTCGAGCAGTACTTC. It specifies CASSLASGGPLEQYF.

The CDR3 loop is CASSPANSGANVLTF. CDR3 DNA sequence: TGCGCCAGCAGCCCCGCTAATTCCGGGGCCAACGTCCTGACTTTC. The chain couples TRBV4-1 to TRBJ2-6; D not certain. Trimming removed 4 bases from V and 4 bases from J, with 11 bases in between. Per the germline V gene, CDR1 is MGHRA and CDR2 is YSYEKL. The CDR3 is 15 amino acids.

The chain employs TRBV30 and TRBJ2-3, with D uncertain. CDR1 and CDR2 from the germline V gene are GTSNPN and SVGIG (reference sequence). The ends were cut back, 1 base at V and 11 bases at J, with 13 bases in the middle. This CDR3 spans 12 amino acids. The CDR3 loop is CAWSAPESGQYF. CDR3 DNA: TGTGCCTGGAGTGCGCCGGAGTCGGGGCAGTATTTT.

The CDR3 loop reads CASSLVTSGIGNEQFF. In nucleotides, the CDR3 is TGTGCCAGCAGCTTAGTGACTAGCGGGATTGGCAATGAGCAGTTCTTC. V and J are TRBV7-2 and TRBJ2-1; 11 nucleotides line up with TRBD2. This CDR3 contains 16 residues. Germline values: CDR1 SGHTA, CDR2 FQGNSA. V shed 1 base, J shed 6 bases, and the junction held 5 bases outside the gene matches.

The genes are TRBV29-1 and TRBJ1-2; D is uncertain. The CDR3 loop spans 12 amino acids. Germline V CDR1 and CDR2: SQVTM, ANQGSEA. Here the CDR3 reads CTGGSADYGYTF. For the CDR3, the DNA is TGCACAGGCGGGAGCGCCGACTATGGCTACACCTTC.

The CDR3 sequence is CASSLGTSGGAGGELFF. CDR3 DNA: TGTGCCAGCAGCTTGGGGACTAGCGGGGGGGCAGGCGGGGAGCTGTTTTTT. The chain couples TRBV5-4 to TRBJ2-2; the match to TRBD2 covers 15 bases. Germline V gene sequence: CDR1 SGHNT, CDR2 YYREEE (reference sequence). V shed 0 bases, J shed 7 bases, and the junction held 4 bases outside the gene matches. The CDR3 is made up of 17 amino acids. The full variable domain, its missing parts supplied by reference TRBV5-4 and TRBJ2-2, is ETGVTQSPTHLIKTRGQQVTLRCSSQSGHNTVSWYQQALGQGPQFIFQYYREEENGRGNFPPRFSGLQFPNYSSELNVNALELDDSALYLCASSLGTSGGAGGELFFGEGSRLTVL.